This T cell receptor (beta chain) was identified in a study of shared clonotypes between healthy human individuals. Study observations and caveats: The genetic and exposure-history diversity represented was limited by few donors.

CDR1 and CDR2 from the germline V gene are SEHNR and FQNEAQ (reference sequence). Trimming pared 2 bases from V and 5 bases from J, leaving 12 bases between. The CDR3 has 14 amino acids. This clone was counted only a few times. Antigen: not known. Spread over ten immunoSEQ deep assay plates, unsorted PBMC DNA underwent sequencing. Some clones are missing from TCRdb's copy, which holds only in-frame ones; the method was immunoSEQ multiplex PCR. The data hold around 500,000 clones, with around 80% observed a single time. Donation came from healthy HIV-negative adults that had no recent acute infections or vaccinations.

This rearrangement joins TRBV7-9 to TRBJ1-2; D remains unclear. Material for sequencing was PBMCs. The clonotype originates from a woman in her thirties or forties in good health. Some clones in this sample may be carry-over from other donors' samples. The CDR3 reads CASSLLGHGYGYTF. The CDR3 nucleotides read TGTGCCAGCAGCTTACTTGGGCACGGATATGGCTACACCTTC.